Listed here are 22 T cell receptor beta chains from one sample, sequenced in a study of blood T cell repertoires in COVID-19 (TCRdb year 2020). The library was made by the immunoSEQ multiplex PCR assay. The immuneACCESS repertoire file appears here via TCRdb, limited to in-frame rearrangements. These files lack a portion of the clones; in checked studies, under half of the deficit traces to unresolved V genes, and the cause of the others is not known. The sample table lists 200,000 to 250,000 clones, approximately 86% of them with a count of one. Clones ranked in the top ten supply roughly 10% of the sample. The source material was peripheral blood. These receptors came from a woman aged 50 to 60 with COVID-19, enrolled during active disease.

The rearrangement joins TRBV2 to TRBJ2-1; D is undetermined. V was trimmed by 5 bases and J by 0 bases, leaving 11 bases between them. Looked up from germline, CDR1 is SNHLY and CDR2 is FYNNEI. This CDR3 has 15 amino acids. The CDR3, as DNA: TGTGCCAGCAGTCCAGAGTGGAGCTCCTACAATGAGCAGTTCTTC. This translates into CASSPEWSSYNEQFF.

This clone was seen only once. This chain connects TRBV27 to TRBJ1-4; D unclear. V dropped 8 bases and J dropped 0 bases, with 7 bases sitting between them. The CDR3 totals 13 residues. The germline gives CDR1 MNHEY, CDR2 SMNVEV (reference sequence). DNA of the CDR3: TGTGCCAGCGGGGAGTCAACTAATGAAAAACTGTTTTTT. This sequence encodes CASGESTNEKLFF.

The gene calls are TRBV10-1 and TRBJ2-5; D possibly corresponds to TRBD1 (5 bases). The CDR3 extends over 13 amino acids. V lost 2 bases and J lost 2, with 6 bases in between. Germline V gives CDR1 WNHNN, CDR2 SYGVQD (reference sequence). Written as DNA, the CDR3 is TGCGCCAGCAGTGAGAGGGGTCAAGAGACCCAGTACTTC. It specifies CASSERGQETQYF.

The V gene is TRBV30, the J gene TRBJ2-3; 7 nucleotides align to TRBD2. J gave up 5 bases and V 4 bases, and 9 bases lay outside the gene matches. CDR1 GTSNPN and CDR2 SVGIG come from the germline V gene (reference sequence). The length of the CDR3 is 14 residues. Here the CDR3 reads CAWTFTGGGDTQYF. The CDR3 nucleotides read TGTGCCTGGACCTTTACTGGGGGGGGAGATACGCAGTATTTT.

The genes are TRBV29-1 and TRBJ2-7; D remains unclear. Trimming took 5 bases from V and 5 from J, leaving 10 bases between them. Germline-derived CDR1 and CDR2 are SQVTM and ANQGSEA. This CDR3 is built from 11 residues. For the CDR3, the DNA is TGCAGCGTTATTGGGCCCGACGAGCAGTACTTC. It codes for CSVIGPDEQYF.

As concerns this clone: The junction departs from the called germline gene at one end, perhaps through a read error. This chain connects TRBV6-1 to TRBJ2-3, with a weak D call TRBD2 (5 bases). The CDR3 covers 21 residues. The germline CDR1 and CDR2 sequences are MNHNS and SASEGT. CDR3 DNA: TGTGCCAACAGTGAAAGATTTATCCTGAAGGCTAGCAGGCTGAGCACAGATACGCAGTATTTT. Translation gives CANSERFILKASRLSTDTQYF.

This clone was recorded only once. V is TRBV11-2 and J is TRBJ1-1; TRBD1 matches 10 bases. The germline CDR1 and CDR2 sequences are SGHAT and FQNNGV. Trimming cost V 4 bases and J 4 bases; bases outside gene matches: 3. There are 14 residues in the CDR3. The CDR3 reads CASSWTGGSTEAFF. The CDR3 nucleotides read TGTGCCAGCAGCTGGACAGGGGGGAGCACTGAAGCTTTCTTT.

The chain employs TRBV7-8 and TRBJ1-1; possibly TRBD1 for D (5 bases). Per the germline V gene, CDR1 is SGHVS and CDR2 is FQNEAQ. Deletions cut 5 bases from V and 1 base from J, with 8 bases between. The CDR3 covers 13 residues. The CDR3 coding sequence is TGTGCCAGCAGCGTCGACAGGAACACTGAAGCTTTCTTT. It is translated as CASSVDRNTEAFF. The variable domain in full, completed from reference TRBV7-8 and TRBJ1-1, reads GAGVSQSPRYKVAKRGQDVALRCDPISGHVSLFWYQQALGQGPEFLTYFQNEAQLDKSGLPSDRFFAERPEGSVSTLKIQRTQQEDSAVYLCASSVDRNTEAFFGQGTRLTVV.

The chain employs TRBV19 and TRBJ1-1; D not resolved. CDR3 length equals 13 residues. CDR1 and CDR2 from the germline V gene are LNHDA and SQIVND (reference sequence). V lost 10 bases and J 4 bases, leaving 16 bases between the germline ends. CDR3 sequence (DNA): TGTGCCATTAATCAGGTAGGTACCACTGAAGCTTTCTTT. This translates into CAINQVGTTEAFF.

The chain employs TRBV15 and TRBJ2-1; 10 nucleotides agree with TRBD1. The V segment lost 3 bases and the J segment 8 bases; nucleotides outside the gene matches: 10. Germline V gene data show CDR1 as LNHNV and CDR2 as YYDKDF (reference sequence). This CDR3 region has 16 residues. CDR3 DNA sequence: TGTGCCACCAGCAGTCACGGACAGGGGGTCAGGGATGAGCAGTTCTTC. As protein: CATSSHGQGVRDEQFF.

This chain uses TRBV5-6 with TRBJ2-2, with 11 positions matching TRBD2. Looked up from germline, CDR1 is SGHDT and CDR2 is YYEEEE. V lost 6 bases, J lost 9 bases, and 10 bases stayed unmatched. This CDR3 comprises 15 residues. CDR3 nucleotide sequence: TGTGCCAGCACCTTAGCGGGGGGGCAGATCCGGGAGCTGTTTTTT. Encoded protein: CASTLAGGQIRELFF. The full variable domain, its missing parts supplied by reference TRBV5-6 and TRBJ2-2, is DAGVTQSPTHLIKTRGQQVTLRCSPKSGHDTVSWYQQALGQGPQFIFQYYEEEERQRGNFPDRFSGHQFPNYSSELNVNALLLGDSALYLCASTLAGGQIRELFFGEGSRLTVL.

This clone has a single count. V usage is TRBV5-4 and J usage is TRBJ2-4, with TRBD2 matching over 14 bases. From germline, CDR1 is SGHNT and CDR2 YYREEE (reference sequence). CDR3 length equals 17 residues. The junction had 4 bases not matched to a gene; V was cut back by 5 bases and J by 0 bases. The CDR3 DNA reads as TGTGCCAGCAGGGCCGGGACTAGCGGGGGAGCCAAAAACATTCAGTACTTC. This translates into CASRAGTSGGAKNIQYF. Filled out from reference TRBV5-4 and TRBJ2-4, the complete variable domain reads ETGVTQSPTHLIKTRGQQVTLRCSSQSGHNTVSWYQQALGQGPQFIFQYYREEENGRGNFPPRFSGLQFPNYSSELNVNALELDDSALYLCASRAGTSGGAKNIQYFGAGTRLSVL.

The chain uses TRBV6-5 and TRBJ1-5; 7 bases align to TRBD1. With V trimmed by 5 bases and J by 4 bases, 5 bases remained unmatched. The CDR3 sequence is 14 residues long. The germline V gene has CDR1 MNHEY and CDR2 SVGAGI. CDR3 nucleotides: TGTGCCAGCAGTCCGGGACAGCTAAATCAGCCCCAGCATTTT. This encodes CASSPGQLNQPQHF.

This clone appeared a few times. CDR3 sequence: CASSRQIYEQYF. CDR3 in DNA: TGTGCCAGCAGTAGACAGATCTACGAGCAGTACTTC. This chain connects TRBV28 to TRBJ2-7; possibly TRBD1 for D (5 bases). Germline V lookup: CDR1 MDHEN, CDR2 SYDVKM. The CDR3 extends over 12 amino acids. The V and J ends lost 5 bases and 3 bases respectively, with 8 bases between them.

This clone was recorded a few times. This CDR3 is CATSDLQQGGTGELFF. The CDR3 coding sequence is TGTGCCACCAGTGATTTGCAACAGGGGGGCACCGGGGAGCTGTTTTTT. V gene TRBV24-1 combines with J gene TRBJ2-2; 8 bases map to TRBD1. This CDR3 comprises 16 residues. V dropped 0 bases and J dropped 4; count of bases not matched to a gene: 3. Per the germline V gene, CDR1 is KGHDR and CDR2 is SFDVKD.

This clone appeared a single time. In DNA, the CDR3 is TGTGCCAGCAGCTCAGGCTACACTGAAGCTTTCTTT. Its protein product is CASSSGYTEAFF. This chain connects TRBV7-9 to TRBJ1-1, with D unclear. Germline V CDR1 and CDR2: SEHNR, FQNEAQ (reference sequence). The CDR3 covers 12 residues. Trimming took 4 bases from V and 3 from J, leaving 6 bases between them.

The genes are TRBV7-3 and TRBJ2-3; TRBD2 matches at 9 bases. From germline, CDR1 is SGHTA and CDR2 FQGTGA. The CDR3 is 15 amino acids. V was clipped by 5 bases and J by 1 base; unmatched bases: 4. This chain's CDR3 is CASSQAGGRTDTQYF. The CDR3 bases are TGTGCCAGCAGCCAAGCGGGGGGCCGCACAGATACGCAGTATTTT.

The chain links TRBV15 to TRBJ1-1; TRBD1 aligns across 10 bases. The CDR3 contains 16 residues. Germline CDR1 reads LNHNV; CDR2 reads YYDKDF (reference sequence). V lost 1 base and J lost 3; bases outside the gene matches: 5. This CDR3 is CATSRGDRGFHTEAFF. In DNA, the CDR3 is TGTGCCACCAGCAGAGGGGACAGGGGATTTCACACTGAAGCTTTCTTT.

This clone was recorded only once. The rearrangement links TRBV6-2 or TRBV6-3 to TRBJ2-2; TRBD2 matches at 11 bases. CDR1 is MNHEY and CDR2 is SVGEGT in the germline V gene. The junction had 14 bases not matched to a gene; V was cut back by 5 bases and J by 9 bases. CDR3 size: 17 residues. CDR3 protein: CASSPSLTSGADRELFF. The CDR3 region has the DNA TGTGCCAGCAGTCCAAGCCTGACTAGCGGGGCGGACCGGGAGCTGTTTTTT.

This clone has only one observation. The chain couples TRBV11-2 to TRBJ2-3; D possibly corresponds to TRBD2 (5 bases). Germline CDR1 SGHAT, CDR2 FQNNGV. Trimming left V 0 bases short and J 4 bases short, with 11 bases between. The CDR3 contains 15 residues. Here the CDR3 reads CASSLEVLASDTQYF. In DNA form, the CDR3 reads TGTGCCAGCAGCTTAGAAGTCCTAGCCTCAGATACGCAGTATTTT.

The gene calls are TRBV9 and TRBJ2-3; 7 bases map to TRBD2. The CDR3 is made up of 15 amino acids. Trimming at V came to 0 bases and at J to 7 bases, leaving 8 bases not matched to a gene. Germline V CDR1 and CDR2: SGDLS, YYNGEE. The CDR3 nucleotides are TGTGCCAGCAGCGTAGAAGGGCGGGAGTTTCATACGCAGTATTTT. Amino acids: CASSVEGREFHTQYF.

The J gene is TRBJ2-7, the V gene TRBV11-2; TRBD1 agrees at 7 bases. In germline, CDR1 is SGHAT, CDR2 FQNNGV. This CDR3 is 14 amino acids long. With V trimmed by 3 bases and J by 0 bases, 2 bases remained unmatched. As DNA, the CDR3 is TGTGCCAGCAGCTTGGGGACAGACTCCTACGAGCAGTACTTC. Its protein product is CASSLGTDSYEQYF.